This T cell receptor beta chain was identified during a study of cytomegalovirus exposure and HLA in healthy donors. Concerning this clone: Its target is unknown.

This CDR3 spans 14 amino acids. Trimming removed 6 bases from V and 4 bases from J; junction bases left unmatched: 7. The germline CDR1 and CDR2 sequences are SEHNR and FQNEAQ (reference sequence). Overall study findings and caveats: Most CMV-associated TCR beta chains were later found to appear HLA-restricted.

With 60 Vbeta and 13 Jbeta primers, the PCR was carried out. Profiled with immunoSEQ multiplex PCR; TCRdb holds only in-frame clones, not every one. The data hold around 280,000 clones, with 70% to 90% observed a single time. The sequenced material came from PBMCs. The chain uses TRBV7-9 and TRBJ2-7, with 9 bases aligning to TRBD1. The receptor was derived from a woman aged 18 to 35 in good health and CMV-seronegative. The CDR3 is CASRRQGDGYEQYF. CDR3 nucleotides: TGTGCCAGCAGACGACAGGGGGATGGGTACGAGCAGTACTTC.